This T cell receptor (beta chain) was documented in a study of T cell responses to AZD1222 COVID-19 vaccine. To note about this clone: Its antigen is unknown.

The CDR3 has 14 amino acids. Trimming cost V 7 bases and J 0 bases; bases outside gene matches: 9. CDR1 SQVTM and CDR2 ANQGSEA come from the germline V gene. The assay was immunoSEQ multiplex PCR, and TCRdb's table has in-frame clones only and misses some. The top ten hold approximately 1.6% of the sample, which has 84,000 or so clones, around nine tenths seen once. Overall study findings and caveats: Baseline seropositivity occurred in only a handful of AZD1222 recipients.

The TCR sequence derives from an adult in good health. The chain recombines TRBV29-1 with TRBJ2-7, with 7 bases aligning to TRBD2. Source: peripheral blood, taken on day 0 of AZD1222 vaccination. The CDR3 region is CSARRLADSYEQYF. The CDR3 DNA reads as TGCAGCGCGAGGCGGCTAGCGGACTCCTACGAGCAGTACTTC.